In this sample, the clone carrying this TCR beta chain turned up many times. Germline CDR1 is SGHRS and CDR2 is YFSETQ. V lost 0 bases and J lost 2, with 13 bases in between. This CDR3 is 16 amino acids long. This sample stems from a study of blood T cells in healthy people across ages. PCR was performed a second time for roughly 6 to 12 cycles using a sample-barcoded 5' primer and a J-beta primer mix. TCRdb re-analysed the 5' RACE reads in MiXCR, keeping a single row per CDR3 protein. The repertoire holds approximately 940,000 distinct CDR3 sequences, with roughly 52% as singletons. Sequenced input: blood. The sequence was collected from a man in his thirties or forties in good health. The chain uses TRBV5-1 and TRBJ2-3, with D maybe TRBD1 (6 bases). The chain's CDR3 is CASSLATGQFTDTQYF. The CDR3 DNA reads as TGCGCCAGCAGCTTGGCCACGGGACAATTCACAGATACGCAGTATTTT.